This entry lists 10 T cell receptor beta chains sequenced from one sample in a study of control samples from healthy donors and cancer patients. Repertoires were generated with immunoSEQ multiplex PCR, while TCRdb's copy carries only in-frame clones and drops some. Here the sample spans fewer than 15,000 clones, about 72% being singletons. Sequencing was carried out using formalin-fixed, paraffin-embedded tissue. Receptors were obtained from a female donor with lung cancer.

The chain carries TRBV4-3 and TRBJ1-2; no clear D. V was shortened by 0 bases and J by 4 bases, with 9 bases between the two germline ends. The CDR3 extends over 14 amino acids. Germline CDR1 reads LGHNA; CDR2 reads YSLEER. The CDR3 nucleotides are TGCGCCAGCAGCCAAGATCCCAACAGCTATGGCTACACCTTC. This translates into CASSQDPNSYGYTF.

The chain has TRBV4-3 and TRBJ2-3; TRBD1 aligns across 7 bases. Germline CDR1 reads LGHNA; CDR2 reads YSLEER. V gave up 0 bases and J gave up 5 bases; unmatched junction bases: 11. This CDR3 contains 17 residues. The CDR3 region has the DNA TGCGCCAGCAGCCAAGACTTCTCGGCTTCAGGGGGAGATACGCAGTATTTT. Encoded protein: CASSQDFSASGGDTQYF.

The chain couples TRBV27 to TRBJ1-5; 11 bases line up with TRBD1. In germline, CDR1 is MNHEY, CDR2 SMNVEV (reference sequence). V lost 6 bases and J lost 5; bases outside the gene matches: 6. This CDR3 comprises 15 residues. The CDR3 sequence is CASSSGQGAYQPQHF. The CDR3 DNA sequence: TGTGCCAGCAGCTCAGGACAGGGGGCGTATCAGCCCCAGCATTTT.

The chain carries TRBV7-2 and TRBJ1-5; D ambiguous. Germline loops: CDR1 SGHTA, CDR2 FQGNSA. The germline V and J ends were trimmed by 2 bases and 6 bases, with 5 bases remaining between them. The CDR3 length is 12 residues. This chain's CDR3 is CASSLYSQPQHF. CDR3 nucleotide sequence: TGTGCCAGCAGCTTATACAGTCAGCCCCAGCATTTT.

CDR3 in amino acids: CASSPIWTSGFSTDTQYF. The CDR3 DNA reads as TGTGCCAGCTCACCAATTTGGACTAGCGGGTTTAGCACAGATACGCAGTATTTT. The gene calls are TRBV18 and TRBJ2-3, with 11 bases fitting TRBD2. This CDR3 comprises 18 residues. V was clipped by 2 bases and J by 0 bases; unmatched bases: 7. The germline CDR1 and CDR2 sequences are KGHSH and LQKENI.

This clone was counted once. The CDR3: CAWTPGAGEQYF. DNA of the CDR3: TGTGCCTGGACCCCGGGAGCGGGCGAGCAGTACTTC. The rearrangement uses TRBV30 and TRBJ2-7; D perhaps matches TRBD2 (6 bases). This CDR3 contains 12 residues. Germline V gene sequence: CDR1 GTSNPN, CDR2 SVGIG (reference sequence). Between the trimmed V and J ends, which lost 4 bases and 6 bases, there was a span of 13 bases.

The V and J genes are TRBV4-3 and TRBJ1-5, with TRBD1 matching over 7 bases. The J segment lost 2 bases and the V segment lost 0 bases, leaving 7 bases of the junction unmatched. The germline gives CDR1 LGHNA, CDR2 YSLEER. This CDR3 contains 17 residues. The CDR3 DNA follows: TGCGCCAGCAGCCAAGATGCCGCCACAGGGGGCAATCAGCCCCAGCATTTT. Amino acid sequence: CASSQDAATGGNQPQHF.

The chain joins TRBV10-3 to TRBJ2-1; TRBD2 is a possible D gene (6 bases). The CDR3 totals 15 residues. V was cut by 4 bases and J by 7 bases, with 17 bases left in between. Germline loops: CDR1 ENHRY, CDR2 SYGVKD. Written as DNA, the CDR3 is TGTGCCATCAGTGTAGGGGCGACTAGTAGAAATGAGCAGTTCTTC. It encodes CAISVGATSRNEQFF.

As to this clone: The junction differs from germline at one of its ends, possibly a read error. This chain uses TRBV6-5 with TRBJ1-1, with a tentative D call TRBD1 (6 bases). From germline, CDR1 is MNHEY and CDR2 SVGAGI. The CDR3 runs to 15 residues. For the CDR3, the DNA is TGTGCCAGCAGTCTTTACCGGGGGCTTGGCACTAAAGCTTTCTTT. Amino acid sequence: CASSLYRGLGTKAFF.

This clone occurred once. CDR3 residues: CASSLSGANVLTF. The CDR3 DNA reads as TGTGCCAGCAGTTTATCTGGGGCCAACGTCCTGACTTTC. The chain employs TRBV27 and TRBJ2-6; D is uncertain. The CDR3 runs to 13 residues. CDR1 is MNHEY, CDR2 SMNVEV, per germline (reference sequence). V lost 0 bases and J 3 bases, leaving 0 bases between the germline ends.